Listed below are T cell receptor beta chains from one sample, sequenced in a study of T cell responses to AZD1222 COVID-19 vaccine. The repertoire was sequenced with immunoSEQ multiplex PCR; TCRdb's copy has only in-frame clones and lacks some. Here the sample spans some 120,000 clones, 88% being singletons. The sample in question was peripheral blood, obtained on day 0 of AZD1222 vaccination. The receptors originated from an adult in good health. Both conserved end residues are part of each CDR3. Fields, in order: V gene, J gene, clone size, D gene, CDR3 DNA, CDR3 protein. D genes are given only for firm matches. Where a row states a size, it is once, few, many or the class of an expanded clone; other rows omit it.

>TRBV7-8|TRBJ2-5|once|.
TGTGCCAGCAGTCCGGGCCTGGGAGAGACCCAGTACTTC
CASSPGLGETQYF
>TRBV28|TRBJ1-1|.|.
TGTGCCACCAACAGAGGCACAAGAGAAGCTTTCTTT
CATNRGTREAFF
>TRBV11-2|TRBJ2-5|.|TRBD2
TGTGCCAGCAGGCCGAGCGGGGGCCGAGGGGAGACCCAGTACTTC
CASRPSGGRGETQYF
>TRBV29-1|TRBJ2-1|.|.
TGCAGCGTTGACTGGGCACGACGGGAGCAGTTCTTC
CSVDWARREQFF
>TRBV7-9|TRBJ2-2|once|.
TGTGCCAGCAGCCCACAAAGCCCGGTCACCGGGGAGCTGTTTTTT
CASSPQSPVTGELFF
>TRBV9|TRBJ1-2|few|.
TGTGCCAGCAGCGTAGGCAGGAACTACACCTTC
CASSVGRNYTF
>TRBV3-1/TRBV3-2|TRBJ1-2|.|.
TGTGCCAGCAGGAACAGGGACAACTATGGCTACACCTTC
CASRNRDNYGYTF
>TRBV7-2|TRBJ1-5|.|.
TGTGCCAGCAGCTTAGACAGTAGCAATCAGCCCCAGCATTTT
CASSLDSSNQPQHF
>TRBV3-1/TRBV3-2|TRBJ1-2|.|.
TGTGCCAGCAGCCAAGAAGGGCTTGGCTACACCTTC
CASSQEGLGYTF
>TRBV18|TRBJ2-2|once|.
TGTGCCAGCTCACCACCGAATAGGGCGACCGGGGAGCTGTTTTTT
CASSPPNRATGELFF
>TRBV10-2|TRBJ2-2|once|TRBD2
TGCGCCAGCACGGGAGGGAGAGGGAACACCGGGGAGCTGTTTTTT
CASTGGRGNTGELFF
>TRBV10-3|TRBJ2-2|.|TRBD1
TGTGCCATCAGTCGGGACAGCGCGAACACCGGGGAGCTGTTTTTT
CAISRDSANTGELFF
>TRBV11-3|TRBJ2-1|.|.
TGTGCCAGCAGCGTCAGGGGGGGCTCCTACAATGAGCAGTTCTTC
CASSVRGGSYNEQFF
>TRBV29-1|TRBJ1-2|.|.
TGCAGCGTTCTGGGGGGCAGAGGCTATGGCTACACCTTC
CSVLGGRGYGYTF
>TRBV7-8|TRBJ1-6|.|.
TGTGCCAGCAGCTTATTAGGAGGCCGAGATTCGGCCCTCCACTTT
CASSLLGGRDSALHF
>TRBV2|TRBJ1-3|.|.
TGTGCCAGCGGGAATCGAGGCTCTGGAAACACCATATATTTT
CASGNRGSGNTIYF
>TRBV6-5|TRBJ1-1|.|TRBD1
TGTGCCAGCAGTCAGGGGGCGTGGAACACTGAAGCTTTCTTT
CASSQGAWNTEAFF
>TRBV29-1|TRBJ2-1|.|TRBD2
TGCAGCGTTGCACTAGCGGGAGTCTATGAGCAGTTCTTC
CSVALAGVYEQFF
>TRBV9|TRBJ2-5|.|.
TGTGCCAGCAGCGCTAAAGGGGGAGGGTCGTCTGAGACCCAGTACTTC
CASSAKGGGSSETQYF
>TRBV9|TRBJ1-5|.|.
TGTGCCAGCAGCGTACGAATTCCAGGAAGCAATCAGCCCCAGCATTTT
CASSVRIPGSNQPQHF